The rows below give T cell receptor beta chains drawn from one sample of a study of blood T cells in healthy people across ages. TCRdb processed the 5' RACE reads anew with MiXCR; each CDR3 protein has one entry. The profile shows hundreds of thousands of distinct CDR3 sequences, nearly 60% of them singletons. Sequences were obtained from blood. The source is a young man in good health. Each CDR3 is given with its conserved first and last residue. Each record gives: clone size, D gene, V gene, J gene, CDR3 length, CDR3 DNA, CDR3 protein. D genes are given only for firm matches. Expanded clones are given a class, and other clones once, few, many or no size at all.

.	TRBD2	TRBV11-1	TRBJ2-5	16	TGTGCCAGCAGCTTAGGGGGGGGGGTGAAATACAATGAGCAGTACTTC	CASSLGGGVKYNEQYF
.	.	TRBV3-1	TRBJ2-3	16	TGTGCCAGCAGCTTCCGTGGCGGGGGCAGCCCCGATACGCAGTATTTT	CASSFRGGGSPDTQYF
.	.	TRBV27	TRBJ2-1	16	TGTGCCAGCAGCGAGATCAGGGGCTGGGGCCCCCATGAGCAGTTCTTC	CASSEIRGWGPHEQFF
.	TRBD1	TRBV5-1	TRBJ2-5	15	TGCGCCAGCAGCTTGGCCGACAGGGGAATGAAGACCCAGTACTTC	CASSLADRGMKTQYF
few	.	TRBV4-2	TRBJ1-2	17	TGTGCCAGCAGCCTAATGGAATCGGCTTCCAATACCCCTGGCTACACCTTC	CASSLMESASNTPGYTF
many	.	TRBV12-3/TRBV12-4	TRBJ2-1	15	TGTGCCAGCAGTTTAGATCCGAGTGGGTACAATGAGCAGTTCTTC	CASSLDPSGYNEQFF
.	TRBD2	TRBV20-1	TRBJ2-7	16	TGCAGTGCTAGAGACCCCGAGGCGGGAGGTGGATACGAGCAGTACTTC	CSARDPEAGGGYEQYF
few	TRBD1	TRBV5-1	TRBJ1-6	14	TGCGCCAGCGGGACAGGGGGCGCGAATTCACCCCTCCACTTT	CASGTGGANSPLHF
few	.	TRBV6-1	TRBJ1-2	13	TGTGCCAGCCGCCAAACAACTAACTATGGCTACACCTTC	CASRQTTNYGYTF
.	TRBD1	TRBV7-2	TRBJ2-7	17	TGTGCCAGCAGCTTAGTAGGGGGACAGGGGGCATCCTACGAGCAGTACTTC	CASSLVGGQGASYEQYF
.	TRBD1	TRBV4-3	TRBJ2-1	16	TGCGCCAGCAGCCAAGATTGGAACCAGGGGGCGCTTGGGCAGTTCTTC	CASSQDWNQGALGQFF
.	TRBD2	TRBV10-3	TRBJ2-1	15	TGTGCCATCAGGGATAGCGGGAGGGCTAGGAATGAGCAGTTCTTC	CAIRDSGRARNEQFF
.	.	TRBV20-1	TRBJ2-5	14	TGCAGTGCTAGAGATCGGCAGGGAACAAAGACCCAGTACTTC	CSARDRQGTKTQYF
.	.	TRBV6-2/TRBV6-3	TRBJ2-7	14	TGTGCCAGCACCATCGGACAGCCGTCCTACGAGCAGTACTTC	CASTIGQPSYEQYF
few	.	TRBV10-3	TRBJ2-7	14	TGTGCCATCAGTCAGCAAATAACCTCCTACGAGCAGTACTTC	CAISQQITSYEQYF
few	TRBD2	TRBV14	TRBJ2-4	17	TGTGCCAGCAGCCAATCTTGGGGTAGCGGGAGCAAGAACATTCAGTACTTC	CASSQSWGSGSKNIQYF
.	TRBD1	TRBV28	TRBJ1-4	14	TGTGCCAGCAGTCAGGGACAGGGGGCCGAAAAACTGTTTTTT	CASSQGQGAEKLFF
.	.	TRBV6-2/TRBV6-3	TRBJ2-6	15	TGTGCCAGCAGTACCCCCCGAACCCGGGCCAACGTCCTGACTTTC	CASSTPRTRANVLTF
.	TRBD2	TRBV28	TRBJ2-1	17	TGTGCCAGCAGCCCTCCCAGACTAGCGGGCTACTACAATGAGCAGTTCTTC	CASSPPRLAGYYNEQFF
.	TRBD1	TRBV5-6	TRBJ2-1	14	TGTGCCAGCAGCCTCACAGGGGCGCGACCCGAGCAGTTCTTC	CASSLTGARPEQFF
.	TRBD2	TRBV7-2	TRBJ2-3	15	TGTGCCAGCAGCCTGACTAGCGGGAACGCAGATACGCAGTATTTT	CASSLTSGNADTQYF
.	TRBD2	TRBV13	TRBJ2-1	17	TGTGCCAGCAGCGCCCCGGGACTAGCGGGGGGAGGGAATGAGCAGTTCTTC	CASSAPGLAGGGNEQFF
.	.	TRBV18	TRBJ2-2	14	TGTGCCAGCTCACCGCGGGGACCAACCGGGGAGCTGTTTTTT	CASSPRGPTGELFF
.	.	TRBV30	TRBJ1-2	13	TGTGCCTGGAGTACGAGGGGAATCTATGGCTACACCTTC	CAWSTRGIYGYTF
few	.	TRBV4-1	TRBJ2-5	15	TGCGCCAGCAGCCAAGAACGGTTAACCGGGGAGACCCAGTACTTC	CASSQERLTGETQYF
.	.	TRBV4-2	TRBJ2-5	15	TGTGCCAGCAGCCAAGACTGGCGGGCGGAAGAGACCCAGTACTTC	CASSQDWRAEETQYF
.	TRBD2	TRBV5-4	TRBJ2-7	16	TGTGCCAGCAGCAGCACTAGCGGGGGGCTTCCCTACGAGCAGTACTTC	CASSSTSGGLPYEQYF